Following are 10 T cell receptor beta chains from one sample sequenced in a study of early T cells in non-severe SARS-CoV-2 infection. TCRdb analysed the 5' RACE reads with MiXCR anew, one entry per CDR3 protein. The sample shows about 84,000 distinct CDR3 sequences, 12% of them seen only once. The specimen sequenced was whole blood. The receptors were sampled from an adult who was a healthcare worker with PCR-confirmed SARS-CoV-2 infection or an uninfected control (not recorded which).

The J gene is TRBJ1-6, the V gene TRBV29-1; D is perhaps TRBD1 (5 bases). The length of the CDR3 is 15 residues. V gave up 0 bases and J gave up 8 bases, with 14 bases separating them. The germline gives CDR1 SQVTM, CDR2 ANQGSEA. The CDR3 sequence is CSVEEQEPYDSPLHF. The CDR3 coding sequence is TGCAGCGTTGAAGAACAGGAACCCTACGATTCACCCCTCCACTTT. Complete variable domain (other parts from reference TRBV29-1 and TRBJ1-6): SAVISQKPSRDICQRGTSLTIQCQVDSQVTMMFWYRQQPGQSLTLIATANQGSEATYESGFVIDKFPISRPNLTFSTLTVSNMSPEDSSIYLCSVEEQEPYDSPLHFGNGTRLTVT.

The CDR3 region is CSVGRTMNTEAFF. The CDR3 region has the DNA TGCAGCGTTGGCCGGACCATGAACACTGAAGCTTTCTTT. The chain joins TRBV29-1 to TRBJ1-1; D gene uncertain. The CDR3 totals 13 residues. The germline V gene encodes CDR1 SQVTM and CDR2 ANQGSEA. Trimming pared 4 bases from V and 0 bases from J, leaving 9 bases between.

This chain links TRBV7-3 with TRBJ2-1; TRBD2 matches 12 bases. Per germline, CDR1 SGHTA and CDR2 FQGTGA. This CDR3 has 18 amino acids. Germline trimming cut 5 bases from V and 7 bases from J; bases unmatched to any gene: 15. The DNA of the CDR3 is TGTGCCAGCAGCCCCCAACCTCTAGCGGGAGGGCCGTTGAATGAGCAGTTCTTC. It encodes CASSPQPLAGGPLNEQFF.

This clonotype was counted many times. The CDR3 spells CASSLGSWGLIGYTF. CDR3 coding DNA: TGTGCCAGCAGTTTGGGGTCTTGGGGGCTAATTGGCTACACCTTC. The gene calls are TRBV12-3 or TRBV12-4 and TRBJ1-2; D may be TRBD1 (6 bases). The CDR3 covers 15 residues. Deletions cut 3 bases from V and 7 bases from J, with 18 bases between.

A few counts support this clonotype. The V gene is TRBV6-1, the J gene TRBJ1-1, with D perhaps TRBD1 (5 bases). Germline-derived CDR1 and CDR2 are MNHNS and SASEGT. This CDR3 is built from 16 residues. The V end was cut by 4 bases, the J end by 6 bases, with 21 bases between. DNA of the CDR3: TGTGCCAGCAGTGGAAGATCAGGGAAGCTGGGCGCTGAAGCTTTCTTT. Protein sequence: CASSGRSGKLGAEAFF.

The chain recombines TRBV20-1 with TRBJ2-3, with D tentatively TRBD2 (6 bases). V gave up 1 base and J gave up 0 bases, with 14 bases separating them. This CDR3 has 16 amino acids. CDR1 and CDR2 (germline): DFQATT, SNEGSKA (reference sequence). Written as DNA, the CDR3 is TGCAGTGCTAGAGCGCCGGTTGGGGGGAGCACAGATACGCAGTATTTT. Translated: CSARAPVGGSTDTQYF.

This clonotype came up a few times. The chain couples TRBV29-1 to TRBJ1-1; possibly TRBD1 for D (6 bases). The CDR3 runs to 12 residues. Trimming left V 6 bases short and J 5 bases short, with 13 bases between. Per the germline V gene, CDR1 is SQVTM and CDR2 is ANQGSEA. This CDR3 reads CSVNRDGTEAFF. The CDR3, as DNA: TGCAGCGTAAACAGGGATGGGACTGAAGCTTTCTTT.

This clonotype was seen a few times. The chain uses TRBV9 and TRBJ2-1, with 14 bases identical to TRBD2. CDR1 and CDR2 from the germline V gene are SGDLS and YYNGEE. The trim removed 0 bases at V and 2 bases at J, leaving 7 bases unmatched. There are 19 residues in the CDR3. CDR3 nucleotides: TGTGCCAGCAGCGTAGTCCCGGGACTAGCGGGAGCCCCCTACAATGAGCAGTTCTTC. Its protein product is CASSVVPGLAGAPYNEQFF.

The genes are TRBV11-3 and TRBJ1-5; D is unresolved. V gave up 3 bases and J gave up 5 bases, with 8 bases separating them. Germline V lookup: CDR1 SGHNT, CDR2 YENEEA. The CDR3 length is 13 residues. The CDR3 sequence: CASSLQRDQPQHF. CDR3 nucleotides: TGTGCCAGCAGCTTGCAACGCGATCAGCCCCAGCATTTT.

This clonotype occurred many times. V and J are TRBV20-1 and TRBJ2-7, with D tentatively TRBD2 (6 bases). Germline V lookup: CDR1 DFQATT, CDR2 SNEGSKA (reference sequence). V dropped 0 bases and J dropped 0 bases, with 12 bases sitting between them. The CDR3 has 15 amino acids. The CDR3 sequence is CSARERGVNSYEQYF. In nucleotides, the CDR3 is TGCAGTGCTAGAGAACGCGGGGTCAACTCCTACGAGCAGTACTTC.